This T cell receptor beta chain was recorded in a study of a mutant IDH1 vaccine in newly diagnosed glioma. About the study: Beginning 4-6 weeks after radiotherapy alone, or with temozolomide cycles, vaccination took place.

Time point here: week 23, last vaccination. The study gave 300 ug of mutant IDH1 20-mer peptide per vaccine dose, with topical imiquimod. This CDR3 has 17 amino acids. J was trimmed by 3 bases and V by 0 bases; bases with no gene match: 8. The V gene's germline CDR1 is GTSNPN and CDR2 SVGIG (reference sequence). As to this clone: Its antigen is currently unknown.

Assay used: immunoSEQ multiplex PCR; TCRdb lists only in-frame clones, some missing. Here the sample spans 20,000 to 25,000 clones, roughly 86% being singletons. The J gene is TRBJ2-5, the V gene TRBV30; TRBD2 aligns across 12 bases. The source material was PBMCs, sampled from a glioma patient whose treatment included an IDH1 peptide vaccine. This receptor was taken from a man aged 25-40 years with glioma. The CDR3 here is CAWSVPRLAGVKETQYF. In nucleotides, the CDR3 is TGTGCCTGGAGTGTCCCTCGACTAGCGGGAGTAAAAGAGACCCAGTACTTC.